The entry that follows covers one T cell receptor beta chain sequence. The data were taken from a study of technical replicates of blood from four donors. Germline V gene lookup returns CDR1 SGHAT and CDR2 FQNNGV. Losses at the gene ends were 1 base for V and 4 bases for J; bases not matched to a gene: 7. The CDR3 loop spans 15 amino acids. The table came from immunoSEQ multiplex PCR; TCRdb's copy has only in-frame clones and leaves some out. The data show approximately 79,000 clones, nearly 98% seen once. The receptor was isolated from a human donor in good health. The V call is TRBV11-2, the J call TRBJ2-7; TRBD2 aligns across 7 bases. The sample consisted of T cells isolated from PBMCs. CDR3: CASSLAGLVSYEQYF. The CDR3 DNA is TGTGCCAGCAGCTTAGCCGGACTAGTTTCGTACGAGCAGTACTTC.